This TCR beta chain was recorded in a study of T-cell memory formation after mild COVID-19. Study as a whole: The two donors had largely donor-specific TCR clusters. Study-wide points: For contracting clones, CD4+ ones sat mainly in CM and EM, CD8+ in EMRA. Clones that contracted from day 15 to 85 had balanced CD4/CD8; later expanders were CD4+ biased.

TCRdb fed the 5' RACE reads into MiXCR, producing one record per CDR3 protein. The sample lists about 610,000 distinct CDR3 sequences; approximately 15% were seen once. In regard to this clonotype: Its antigen is unknown.

The CDR3 sequence is 13 residues long. V gave up 3 bases and J gave up 4 bases, with 9 bases separating them. Germline V gene lookup returns CDR1 DFQATT and CDR2 SNEGSKA (reference sequence). Sequencing used PBMCs or a T cell subset sorted from them (not recorded which). This TCR was recovered from an adult woman who had mild COVID-19 (a few samples of this study predate the infection). Cell type and time point are not known. V gene TRBV20-1 combines with J gene TRBJ2-2; D tentatively reads TRBD1 or TRBD2 (6 bases each). CDR3 in amino acids: CSARGGSTGELFF. In DNA, the CDR3 is TGCAGTGCTAGGGGGGGCAGCACCGGGGAGCTGTTTTTT.